A single sample is the source of the 10 T cell receptor beta chains below, sequenced in a study of metastatic and nonmetastatic thyroid tumors. The entire patient cohort was treatment-naive prior to thyroid surgery. TCRdb re-called the PCR reads via MiXCR. This table has 25,000 to 30,000 clones, 3.7% appearing once. Sequences were obtained from blood. The receptors were gathered from a male donor with papillary thyroid cancer or a benign thyroid nodule (not recorded which). Some clones in this sample may be carry-over from other donors' samples.

The chain combines TRBV28 with TRBJ2-7; 15 nucleotides match TRBD2. This CDR3 has 16 amino acids. CDR1 MDHEN and CDR2 SYDVKM come from the germline V gene. The V gene end was trimmed by 2 bases and the J gene end by 2 bases; junction bases not matched to a gene: 1. The CDR3 is CASSLRTSGRAYEQYF. The CDR3 nucleotides are TGTGCCAGCAGTTTACGGACTAGCGGGAGGGCCTACGAGCAGTACTTC.

Only a few counts were recorded for this clone. This chain connects TRBV6-1 to TRBJ1-1; 8 bases fit TRBD1. V shed 6 bases and J 5 bases; nucleotides not matched to a gene: 2. The CDR3 totals 12 residues. Germline CDR1 reads MNHNS; CDR2 reads SASEGT. CDR3 sequence: CASRDRVTEAFF. CDR3 in DNA: TGTGCCAGCAGGGACAGGGTTACTGAAGCTTTCTTT.

This clone showed up many times. The J gene is TRBJ2-7, the V gene TRBV5-4, with D possibly being TRBD1 (5 bases). The germline CDR1 and CDR2 sequences are SGHNT and YYREEE (reference sequence). The CDR3 contains 15 residues. Trimming took off 3 bases at V and 7 bases at J, with 20 bases between the two ends. CDR3 sequence reads: CASSWGIGQTREQYF. The CDR3 region has the DNA TGTGCCAGCAGCTGGGGCATCGGGCAAACGAGGGAGCAGTACTTC. The complete variable domain, with remaining parts taken from reference TRBV5-4 and TRBJ2-7, reads ETGVTQSPTHLIKTRGQQVTLRCSSQSGHNTVSWYQQALGQGPQFIFQYYREEENGRGNFPPRFSGLQFPNYSSELNVNALELDDSALYLCASSWGIGQTREQYFGPGTRLTVT.

This clone was observed at least ten times. The chain couples TRBV2 to TRBJ2-7; D is unresolved. V lost 7 bases, J lost 0 bases, and 10 bases lay in between. Germline CDR1 SNHLY, CDR2 FYNNEI. CDR3 size: 13 residues. CDR3 coding DNA: TGTGCCAGCATGGTCGGTTACTCCTACGAGCAGTACTTC. Residues: CASMVGYSYEQYF.

This clone turned up a few times. This chain uses TRBV6-2 or TRBV6-3 with TRBJ1-2, with D possibly matching TRBD1 (5 bases). CDR3 length equals 15 residues. V was pared by 4 bases and J by 8 bases, with 20 bases between. Per the germline V gene, CDR1 is MNHEY and CDR2 is SVGEGT. CDR3 sequence reads: CASSFSLRGAKGYTF. DNA of the CDR3: TGTGCCAGCAGTTTCTCTCTGCGAGGGGCGAAAGGCTACACCTTC.

The genes are TRBV20-1 and TRBJ2-1; D is ambiguous. From germline, CDR1 is DFQATT and CDR2 SNEGSKA (reference sequence). The CDR3 totals 15 residues. The V end lost 2 bases, the J end lost 8 bases, and 19 bases lay between the germline ends. This CDR3 reads CSARSRVWAQYEQFF. The DNA of the CDR3 is TGCAGTGCTAGAAGCCGGGTCTGGGCACAATATGAGCAGTTCTTC.

This clone was seen a few times. V usage is TRBV12-3 or TRBV12-4 and J usage is TRBJ1-1; D is perhaps TRBD1 (5 bases). V was cut by 6 bases and J by 5 bases, with 13 bases left in between. There are 13 residues in the CDR3. CDR3 nucleotide sequence: TGTGCCAGCAGGCTTGGGGGAGTGACTGAAGCTTTCTTT. Translation: CASRLGGVTEAFF.

This clone was detected a few times. The chain recombines TRBV5-1 with TRBJ2-6; the D is unclear. In germline, CDR1 is SGHRS, CDR2 YFSETQ. This CDR3 region has 17 residues. Trimming stripped 1 base from V and 0 bases from J, with 11 bases between. The CDR3 loop is CASSLKDWASGANVLTF. DNA for the CDR3: TGCGCCAGCAGCTTGAAGGATTGGGCCTCTGGGGCCAACGTCCTGACTTTC. Filled out from reference TRBV5-1 and TRBJ2-6, the complete variable domain reads KAGVTQTPRYLIKTRGQQVTLSCSPISGHRSVSWYQQTPGQGLQFLFEYFSETQRNKGNFPGRFSGRQFSNSRSEMNVSTLELGDSALYLCASSLKDWASGANVLTFGAGSRLTVL.

The sample holds a few counts of this clone. The chain employs TRBV25-1 and TRBJ2-1, with D unclear. Germline V lookup: CDR1 MGHDK, CDR2 SYGVNS. This CDR3 is 11 amino acids long. Trimming left V 4 bases short and J 8 bases short, with 6 bases between. The CDR3 coding sequence is TGTGCCAGCAGTGCAGGAGATGAGCAGTTCTTC. Encoded protein: CASSAGDEQFF.

This clone has more than one count but fewer than ten. DNA for the CDR3: TGTGCCAGCAGGCCCTTGAGCTACAATGAGCAGTTCTTC. As protein: CASRPLSYNEQFF. V usage is TRBV11-3 and J usage is TRBJ2-1; the D is unclear. CDR1 is SGHNT and CDR2 is YENEEA in the germline V gene. Between the trimmed V and J ends, which lost 6 bases and 3 bases, there was a span of 9 bases. The CDR3 covers 13 residues.